Detailed here is one TCR beta chain. CDR3 size: 17 residues. Germline V gene sequence: CDR1 MNHEY, CDR2 SVGEGT. V lost 2 bases and J lost 4; bases outside the gene matches: 6. This entry belongs to a study of molecular identifiers for immune sequencing clone quantification. Across the whole study: Four portions were sequenced after RNA from approximately 20,000 or 100,000 naive CD8 cells was split five ways in replicates.

TCRdb processed the PCR reads anew with MiXCR; each CDR3 protein has one entry. The table includes some 320,000 distinct CDR3 sequences, roughly a fifth detected once. The sequence was collected from a human donor in good health. Some libraries in this study had Jurkat cell RNA spiked in. Sample: naive CD8+ T cells from blood, with Jurkat cell RNA spiked in. Regarding subset: FACS-sorted CD8+CD4-CCR7+CD45RA+ naive T cells. The chain has TRBV6-2 or TRBV6-3 and TRBJ2-2, with 11 positions matching TRBD2. CDR3 sequence (DNA): TGTGCCAGCAGTTACCCCACGCTAGCGGGAGGCACCGGGGAGCTGTTTTTT. It specifies CASSYPTLAGGTGELFF.